The 18 T cell receptor beta chains presented below share a single source sample, sequenced in a study of blood T cells in healthy people across ages. Together with a sample-barcoded 5' primer, a J-beta primer mix was included in a second PCR lasting about 7 to 11 cycles. TCRdb re-called the 5' RACE reads through MiXCR, storing one row per CDR3 protein. The sample contains under 1 million distinct CDR3 sequences, 40% to 50% of which appear only once. The sequenced sample was blood. The origin of the receptors is a man aged 60 to 75 in good health.

The V and J genes are TRBV12-3 or TRBV12-4 and TRBJ2-3; D is unclear. V was cut by 5 bases and J by 11 bases, with 11 bases left in between. This CDR3 region has 11 residues. CDR3 protein: CASSGLGVQYF. The CDR3 nucleotides read TGTGCCAGCAGTGGCCTAGGTGTGCAGTATTTT.

This clonotype was picked up a small number of times. The chain couples TRBV4-2 to TRBJ1-1, with unresolved D. V was cut by 1 base and J by 8 bases, with 20 bases left in between. From germline, CDR1 is LGHNA and CDR2 YNFKEQ. The CDR3 has 16 residues. CDR3 DNA sequence: TGTGCCAGCAGCCAAGGCGACTTTAGGGAGAGTAGGGAAGCTTTCTTT. Its protein product is CASSQGDFRESREAFF.

The rearrangement joins TRBV5-1 to TRBJ2-1; 8 nucleotides agree with TRBD2. CDR3 length: 15 amino acids. Germline assignment: CDR1 SGHRS and CDR2 YFSETQ. V trimming: 0 bases; J trimming: 9 bases; junction bases outside the gene matches: 8. In DNA form, the CDR3 reads TGCGCCAGCAGCTTGGCCGGGAGGGGGGCGGCTGAGCAGTTCTTC. This encodes CASSLAGRGAAEQFF. The entire variable domain, with the rest obtained from reference TRBV5-1 and TRBJ2-1, is as follows: KAGVTQTPRYLIKTRGQQVTLSCSPISGHRSVSWYQQTPGQGLQFLFEYFSETQRNKGNFPGRFSGRQFSNSRSEMNVSTLELGDSALYLCASSLAGRGAAEQFFGPGTRLTVL.

V and J are TRBV12-3 or TRBV12-4 and TRBJ2-7, with TRBD1 identical over 11 bases. The CDR3 loop spans 14 amino acids. J gave up 10 bases and V 7 bases, and 12 bases lay outside the gene matches. The CDR3 region has the DNA TGTGCCAGCACCAAACCCGGGACAGGGGGTGTTCAGTACTTC. This encodes CASTKPGTGGVQYF.

The CDR3 loop is CASSRTPGNEQFF. DNA for the CDR3: TGTGCCAGCAGCCGGACCCCAGGGAATGAGCAGTTCTTC. The chain links TRBV9 to TRBJ2-1, with D maybe TRBD1 (5 bases). V lost 4 bases to trimming and J lost 7 bases, with 12 bases between them. Germline loops: CDR1 SGDLS, CDR2 YYNGEE. The length of the CDR3 is 13 residues.

V and J are TRBV5-1 and TRBJ2-3, with TRBD1 matching 9 bases. V lost 4 bases and J lost 3; bases outside the gene matches: 9. Looked up from germline, CDR1 is SGHRS and CDR2 is YFSETQ. CDR3 length equals 16 residues. The CDR3 spells CASSLMPGQGTDTQYF. CDR3 in DNA: TGCGCCAGCAGCCTGATGCCGGGACAGGGAACAGATACGCAGTATTTT.

This clonotype was picked up a small number of times. This chain joins TRBV20-1 and TRBJ1-2; D remains unclear. The CDR3 totals 12 residues. Germline V gives CDR1 DFQATT, CDR2 SNEGSKA (reference sequence). Trimming took off 2 bases at V and 7 bases at J, with 11 bases between the two ends. The chain's CDR3 is CSARRTAGGYTF. The CDR3 DNA reads as TGCAGTGCTAGAAGGACCGCCGGTGGCTACACCTTC.

V is TRBV9 and J is TRBJ2-3; 9 bases agree with TRBD1. Germline trimming cut 3 bases from V and 3 bases from J; bases unmatched to any gene: 5. CDR1 and CDR2 from the germline V gene are SGDLS and YYNGEE. The CDR3 runs to 15 residues. DNA for the CDR3: TGTGCCAGCAGCGCCGGGACAGGGCCGACAGATACGCAGTATTTT. Residues: CASSAGTGPTDTQYF.

A single count supports this clonotype. The chain uses TRBV7-2 and TRBJ1-5; 7 bases fit TRBD1. Germline CDR1 and CDR2: SGHTA and FQGNSA. V trimming: 1 base; J trimming: 4 bases; junction bases outside the gene matches: 4. CDR3 length equals 15 residues. The CDR3 here is CASSLETGANQPQHF. The CDR3 nucleotides are TGTGCCAGCAGCTTAGAAACAGGGGCAAATCAGCCCCAGCATTTT.

The V call is TRBV6-6, the J call TRBJ2-1, with D tentatively TRBD2 (6 bases). Germline CDR1 MNHNY, CDR2 SVGAGI (reference sequence). V lost 5 bases and J lost 14, with 16 bases in between. The CDR3 covers 12 residues. CDR3 DNA: TGTGCCAGCAGTGCTCCCGCGGGGCATGAGTTCTTC. Its translation: CASSAPAGHEFF.

This clonotype was counted many times. The chain uses TRBV6-2 or TRBV6-3 and TRBJ1-2; no reliable D call. Looked up from germline, CDR1 is MNHEY and CDR2 is SVGEGT. The CDR3 runs to 12 residues. V lost 0 bases to trimming and J lost 8 bases, with 7 bases between them. DNA of the CDR3: TGTGCCAGCAGTTACTCGGGCGAGGGCTACACCTTC. This encodes CASSYSGEGYTF.

This sequence joins TRBV4-3 and TRBJ2-3, with 8 bases that match TRBD2. The germline CDR1 and CDR2 sequences are LGHNA and YSLEER. V dropped 3 bases and J dropped 1; count of bases not matched to a gene: 3. CDR3 length: 15 residues. The CDR3 region has the DNA TGCGCCAGCAGCCAGGGACTAGTTGGCACAGATACGCAGTATTTT. Translation gives CASSQGLVGTDTQYF.

This clonotype has a handful of counts. The rearrangement uses TRBV29-1 and TRBJ2-3; D is perhaps TRBD1 (5 bases). The length of the CDR3 is 16 residues. In germline, CDR1 is SQVTM, CDR2 ANQGSEA. V was cut by 7 bases and J by 3 bases, with 23 bases left in between. In DNA, the CDR3 is TGCAGCGACACGCTCGAGGCCTCAGGGTTTACAGATACGCAGTATTTT. Translated, it gives CSDTLEASGFTDTQYF.

The chain has TRBV27 and TRBJ2-1; the match to TRBD1 covers 7 bases. CDR1 and CDR2 (germline): MNHEY, SMNVEV (reference sequence). The CDR3 loop spans 16 amino acids. After removal of 1 base from V and 8 bases from J, the junction contained 11 bases not matched to a gene. The CDR3 reads CASSLYSGAGGYEQFF. CDR3 sequence (DNA): TGTGCCAGCAGTTTATACTCGGGCGCAGGGGGTTATGAGCAGTTCTTC.

The chain has TRBV7-2 and TRBJ2-7; no clear D. V was pared by 4 bases and J by 4 bases, with 11 bases between. Per the germline V gene, CDR1 is SGHTA and CDR2 is FQGNSA. The CDR3 contains 13 residues. The CDR3 region is CASSSATLYEQYF. CDR3 DNA sequence: TGTGCCAGCAGCTCAGCCACTCTTTACGAGCAGTACTTC.

This clonotype has more than one count but fewer than ten. The rearrangement joins TRBV20-1 to TRBJ1-4, with a tentative D call TRBD1 (5 bases). V was pared by 0 bases and J by 8 bases, with 13 bases between. The germline V gene has CDR1 DFQATT and CDR2 SNEGSKA (reference sequence). The CDR3 loop spans 14 amino acids. CDR3 sequence (DNA): TGCAGTGCTAGAGATCGCGGGGGAAGGGAAAAACTGTTTTTT. This translates into CSARDRGGREKLFF.

The chain is built from TRBV7-2 and TRBJ2-2; 12 nucleotides align to TRBD2. Per germline, CDR1 SGHTA and CDR2 FQGNSA. This CDR3 has 16 amino acids. The V gene end was trimmed by 4 bases and the J gene end by 1 base; junction bases not matched to a gene: 1. The CDR3, as DNA: TGTGCCAGCAGCTCGACTAGCGGGGGGAACACCGGGGAGCTGTTTTTT. Amino acid sequence: CASSSTSGGNTGELFF.

This clonotype occurred a few times. V and J are TRBV5-5 and TRBJ2-1; tentatively, D is TRBD2 (5 bases). Germline V CDR1 and CDR2: SGHKS, YYEKEE (reference sequence). The ends were cut back, 4 bases at V and 11 bases at J, with 16 bases in the middle. The CDR3 loop spans 13 amino acids. The CDR3 DNA reads as TGTGCCAGCAGCCTCACGCTGGAGGTTCAGCAGTTCTTC. Its translation: CASSLTLEVQQFF.